The clone carrying this TCR beta chain was recorded once. The antigen is unknown. This record comes from a study of chemoradiotherapy in HPV16-positive cancers. Study results and limitations: Better recurrence-free survival went with HPV-responsive T-cell expansion in HPV16-positive patients.

Germline V gene data show CDR1 as MNHNS and CDR2 as SASEGT. The length of the CDR3 is 18 residues. With 4 bases clipped from V and 0 bases from J, the junction kept 9 bases outside the gene matches. The method was immunoSEQ multiplex PCR; TCRdb's version includes in-frame clones alone and lacks a portion of them. The sample records 30,000 to 40,000 clones, around three quarters being singletons. Sequenced here: blood, sampled from a patient who underwent chemoradiotherapy. The receptor's source is a human donor with HPV-associated anogenital cancer. The chain has TRBV6-1 and TRBJ1-3; 10 positions match TRBD1. DNA for the CDR3: TGTGCCAGCAGTGTCACCGGGACAGGGGCTTCCTCTGGAAACACCATATATTTT. As protein: CASSVTGTGASSGNTIYF.